This T cell receptor beta chain was captured in a study of T cells after posttransplantation cyclophosphamide. Study-wide results and limits: Blood and skin or GI T cell repertoires showed limited TRB overlap. Later post-transplant blood repertoires were often dominated by donor CD8+ memory clones. After PTCy, TRB diversity resembled that of CNI/methotrexate controls.

Treatment was busulfan-fludarabine conditioning, a marrow graft, and cyclophosphamide on days +3 and +4. This clone turned up a few times. Its antigen is unknown. Germline trimming cut 6 bases from V and 4 bases from J; bases unmatched to any gene: 12. Germline values: CDR1 LNHDA, CDR2 SQIVND (reference sequence). The length of the CDR3 is 16 residues. Produced via immunoSEQ multiplex PCR; TCRdb's table is partial and in-frame only. The sample lists 7,000 to 8,000 clones, 82% occurring once. The sample was CD4+ T cells sorted from blood, taken 950 to 1,200 days after allogeneic stem cell transplant with posttransplant cyclophosphamide. The chain recombines TRBV19 with TRBJ1-5; TRBD1 matches at 7 bases. This receptor was obtained from a female patient in her 40s who received an allogeneic stem cell transplant from a related donor, was CMV-positive, and had no GVHD. Some T cells may be the graft donor's. DNA of the CDR3: TGTGCCAGTAGCTACCCTCAGGCAGGGGGGAATCAGCCCCAGCATTTT. Residues: CASSYPQAGGNQPQHF.